This T cell receptor beta chain was captured by sequencing in a study of blood T cell repertoires in COVID-19. Study details: COVID-19 samples, acute and convalescent, were from the United States, Italy and Spain. T cells, B-cell-depleted T cells, or PBMCs supplied cDNA or gDNA.

V dropped 5 bases and J dropped 4; count of bases not matched to a gene: 10. This CDR3 is built from 16 residues. CDR1 SGDLS and CDR2 YYNGEE come from the germline V gene. As handled by the study authors: Nucleated cell number was recorded as an estimate derived from reference gene primer amplification. Method: immunoSEQ multiplex PCR; TCRdb's copy keeps in-frame clones and lacks some. V, J and clone size are those of that table, while D and trimming were read from the DNA. There are about 190,000 clones in the sample; more than 60% occur only once, and roughly 13% lies in the top ten. The chain links TRBV9 to TRBJ2-3; 10 bases are a match to TRBD2. Sequenced sample: peripheral blood. The sequence derives from a man in his fifties who had recovered from COVID-19. CDR3 in amino acids: CASSGRASGSSDTQYF. CDR3 coding DNA: TGTGCCAGCAGTGGAAGGGCTAGCGGGAGTTCAGATACGCAGTATTTT.